The source of this T cell receptor beta chain is a study of shared clonotypes between healthy human individuals. Notes on this clone: One end of the junction fails to match germline, which may point to a read error.

Here immunoSEQ multiplex PCR was the method, and the copy in TCRdb shows in-frame clones only, minus some. The repertoire holds roughly 2.5 million clones, with roughly 92% as singletons. The clonotype originates from a man aged 18-30 years in good health. Sequencing used naive CD4+ T cells sorted from blood. The subset: CD45RA+ positively selected.

The CDR3 is CASSDRVHSGNTIYF. The CDR3 bases are TGTGCCAGCAGCGACAGGGTTCACTCTGGGAACACCATATATTTT. This chain connects TRBV9 to TRBJ1-3; TRBD1 is a possible D gene (6 bases). The V gene's germline CDR1 is SGDLS and CDR2 YYNGEE. This CDR3 is 15 amino acids long.